The clone carrying this TCR beta chain was detected only once. The entry originates in a study of PD-1 blockade in classical Hodgkin lymphoma. Using immunoSEQ multiplex PCR, the repertoire was profiled, and TCRdb retains in-frame clones only, with some absent. The profile shows about 20,000 clones, 75% to 90% of them singletons. As to time point: cycle 4 day 1 (C4D1), after 6 weeks of nivolumab. Relapses following autologous stem cell transplantation were seen in all patients, with brentuximab vedotin exposure varying. Magnetic negative selection isolated CD8+ T cells from thawed PBMCs. The V gene end was trimmed by 0 bases and the J gene end by 5 bases; junction bases not matched to a gene: 6. Germline V gene data show CDR1 as SGDLS and CDR2 as YYNGEE. This CDR3 is 15 amino acids long.

The material sequenced was CD8+ T cells from blood, taken before the fourth cycle of nivolumab. The clonotype comes from a human donor with classical Hodgkin lymphoma. This chain links TRBV9 with TRBJ2-5; 8 positions match TRBD1. CDR3 in DNA: TGTGCCAGCAGCGTAGACGGCAGGGGGCCGGAGACCCAGTACTTC. Translated: CASSVDGRGPETQYF.